The 10 T cell receptor beta chains below were found in one sample sequenced in a study. TCRdb fed the RT-PCR reads into MiXCR, producing one record per CDR3 protein. The sample contains approximately 720,000 distinct CDR3 sequences, 14% of which appear only once. Sequenced sample: memory CD4+ T cells from blood. All receptors come from a female donor in good health, serving as a healthy control.

This clonotype was recorded many times. The chain employs TRBV4-2 and TRBJ2-7; D gene ambiguous. V was trimmed by 0 bases and J by 4 bases, leaving 13 bases between them. This CDR3 contains 15 residues. Germline V lookup: CDR1 LGHNA, CDR2 YNFKEQ. The CDR3 DNA reads TGTGCCAGCAGCCAAGACGGTAGTATGGGTTACGAGCAGTACTTC. Protein sequence: CASSQDGSMGYEQYF.

This clonotype was seen at least ten times. The chain carries TRBV9 and TRBJ2-1; weak D call: TRBD2 (6 bases). The CDR3 loop spans 13 amino acids. Deletions cut 4 bases from V and 9 bases from J, with 14 bases between. CDR1 is SGDLS, CDR2 YYNGEE, per germline. In DNA form, the CDR3 reads TGTGCCAGCAGCCCTAGCGTTTTCACTGAGCAGTTCTTC. This gives the protein CASSPSVFTEQFF.

Comments on this clonotype: One junction end disagrees with the germline gene, perhaps due to a read error. The V call is TRBV10-3, the J call TRBJ2-3; TRBD1 might be the D (7 bases). Germline CDR1 and CDR2: ENHRY and SYGVKD. The CDR3 extends over 15 amino acids. CDR3 sequence (DNA): TGTGACATCAGTGCGGGACAGACCAACACAGATACGCAGTATTTT. It is translated as CDISAGQTNTDTQYF.

V is TRBV5-5 and J is TRBJ1-6; 8 positions match TRBD1. The germline V gene encodes CDR1 SGHKS and CDR2 YYEKEE (reference sequence). J lost 8 bases, V lost 2 bases, and 9 bases had no gene match. The CDR3 loop spans 16 amino acids. CDR3 DNA: TGTGCCAGCAGCTTTGTCCCGGGACAGGCGGATTCACCCCTCCACTTT. Translation: CASSFVPGQADSPLHF.

This clonotype came up many times. This sequence joins TRBV5-5 and TRBJ1-2; no reliable D call. CDR1 and CDR2 from the germline V gene are SGHKS and YYEKEE (reference sequence). V lost 7 bases, J lost 2 bases, and 15 bases lay in between. This CDR3 region has 14 residues. CDR3 in amino acids: CASCRDLVNYGYTF. The CDR3, as DNA: TGTGCCAGCTGCCGAGATTTAGTAAACTATGGCTACACCTTC.

This clonotype was seen many times. This sequence joins TRBV27 and TRBJ2-5; 8 bases match TRBD2. In germline, CDR1 is MNHEY, CDR2 SMNVEV (reference sequence). The J segment lost 5 bases and the V segment lost 2 bases, leaving 10 bases of the junction unmatched. This CDR3 region has 16 residues. The CDR3 region is CASSLMGLAGAETQYF. The CDR3 region has the DNA TGTGCCAGCAGTTTAATGGGTCTAGCGGGCGCGGAGACCCAGTACTTC.

The chain links TRBV10-1 to TRBJ2-1, with unresolved D. CDR3 size: 12 residues. Germline CDR1 and CDR2: WNHNN and SYGVQD (reference sequence). V lost 6 bases and J 5 bases, leaving 8 bases between the germline ends. CDR3 DNA: TGCGCCAGCAGCCTTCCAGACAATGAGCAGTTCTTC. It yields the protein CASSLPDNEQFF.

This clonotype has at least ten counts. The CDR3 sequence is CAISHYTDTQYF. The CDR3 DNA is TGTGCCATCAGTCACTACACAGATACGCAGTATTTT. The V call is TRBV10-3, the J call TRBJ2-3; no definite D call. V was shortened by 5 bases and J by 2 bases, with 5 bases between the two germline ends. There are 12 residues in the CDR3. Germline V lookup: CDR1 ENHRY, CDR2 SYGVKD.

There are many counts of this clonotype. The rearrangement uses TRBV24-1 and TRBJ1-2; 7 bases fit TRBD1. CDR1 and CDR2 from the germline V gene are KGHDR and SFDVKD. The CDR3 length is 16 residues. V shed 3 bases, J shed 2 bases, and the junction held 8 bases outside the gene matches. The DNA for the CDR3 is TGTGCCACCAGTGATCGCCCTCGGGACAGCAACTATGGCTACACCTTC. Its translation: CATSDRPRDSNYGYTF.

This clonotype was recorded at least ten times. This chain uses TRBV5-1 with TRBJ2-2; 7 nucleotides align to TRBD1. V gave up 4 bases and J gave up 5 bases; unmatched junction bases: 8. Germline values: CDR1 SGHRS, CDR2 YFSETQ. CDR3 length: 15 residues. CDR3 coding DNA: TGCGCCAGCAGCCCACAGGGGTTGGGAACCGGGGAGCTGTTTTTT. Protein: CASSPQGLGTGELFF.